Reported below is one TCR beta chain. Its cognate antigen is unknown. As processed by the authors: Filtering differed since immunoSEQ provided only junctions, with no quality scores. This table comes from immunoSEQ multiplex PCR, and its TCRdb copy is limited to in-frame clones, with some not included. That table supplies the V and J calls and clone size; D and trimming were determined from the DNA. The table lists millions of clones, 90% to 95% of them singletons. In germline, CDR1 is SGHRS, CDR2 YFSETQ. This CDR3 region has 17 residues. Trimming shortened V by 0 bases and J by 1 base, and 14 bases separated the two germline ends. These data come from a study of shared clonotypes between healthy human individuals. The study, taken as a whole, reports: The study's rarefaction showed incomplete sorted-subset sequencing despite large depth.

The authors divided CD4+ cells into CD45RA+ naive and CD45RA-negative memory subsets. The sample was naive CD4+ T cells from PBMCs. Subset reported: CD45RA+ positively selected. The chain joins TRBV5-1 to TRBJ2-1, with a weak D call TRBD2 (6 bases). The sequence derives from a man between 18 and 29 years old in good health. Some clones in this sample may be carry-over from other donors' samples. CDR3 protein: CASSLGRASESYNEQFF. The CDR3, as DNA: TGCGCCAGCAGCTTGGGGAGGGCTAGCGAGTCCTACAATGAGCAGTTCTTC.